The 17 T cell receptor beta chains listed next were all sequenced from one sample in a study of human T cells and chemical hapten exposure. TCRdb reanalysed the RACE reads using MiXCR and keeps one entry per CDR3 protein. The sample carries about 37,000 distinct CDR3 sequences, more than 6% recorded once. Time point indicated: patch test 1, 2 weeks after DPC sensitization. Regarding treatment: therapeutic diphenylcyclopropenone sensitization with weekly scalp DPC. Total RNA was isolated from whole blood that had not been fractionated. Sequencing was performed on whole blood, taken in connection with sensitization to the hapten diphenylcyclopropenone (DPC). All receptors come from a young woman with alopecia areata. Some clones in this sample may be carry-over from other donors' samples.

In its sample, this clonotype was seen many times. The CDR3, as DNA: TGCAGTGCTCCTCCTGGGGGCGGGGGCCAAAACATTCAGTACTTC. It is translated as CSAPPGGGGQNIQYF. This chain connects TRBV20-1 to TRBJ2-4, with D tentatively TRBD2 (7 bases). CDR1 and CDR2 (germline): DFQATT, SNEGSKA (reference sequence). The CDR3 contains 15 residues. Trimming shortened V by 5 bases and J by 5 bases, and 19 bases separated the two germline ends.

The chain uses TRBV6-1 and TRBJ2-7, with 7 positions matching TRBD1. The CDR3 loop spans 15 amino acids. Looked up from germline, CDR1 is MNHNS and CDR2 is SASEGT. J was trimmed by 4 bases and V by 4 bases; bases with no gene match: 10. CDR3 DNA sequence: TGTGCCAGCAGTGTTATAGTGACAGGGTTATACGAGCAGTACTTC. Translated, it gives CASSVIVTGLYEQYF.

The chain employs TRBV7-2 and TRBJ2-3, with 12 nucleotides matching TRBD2. Germline assignment: CDR1 SGHTA and CDR2 FQGNSA. CDR3 length: 15 residues. Germline trimming cut 7 bases from V and 2 bases from J; bases unmatched to any gene: 4. The CDR3 DNA reads as TGTGCCAGCACCCGGACTAGCGGGGACACAGATACGCAGTATTTT. Protein: CASTRTSGDTDTQYF.

This clonotype was counted at least ten times. The chain recombines TRBV20-1 with TRBJ1-1, with a tentative D call TRBD1 (6 bases). CDR1 and CDR2 (germline): DFQATT, SNEGSKA (reference sequence). Between the trimmed V and J ends, which lost 3 bases and 6 bases, there was a span of 14 bases. This CDR3 has 13 residues. The CDR3 loop is CSASTAGVSEAFF. The CDR3 bases are TGCAGTGCTAGCACGGCAGGGGTTTCTGAAGCTTTCTTT.

This clonotype was observed at least ten times. The V gene is TRBV12-3 or TRBV12-4, the J gene TRBJ1-1; no reliable D call. This CDR3 is 13 amino acids long. The V end lost 2 bases, the J end lost 2 bases, and 6 bases lay between the germline ends. The CDR3 protein is CASSLIGNTEAFF. CDR3 DNA sequence: TGTGCCAGCAGTTTAATTGGTAACACTGAAGCTTTCTTT.

This clonotype has a handful of counts. V is TRBV2 and J is TRBJ1-5; TRBD1 aligns across 7 bases. The junction had 3 bases not matched to a gene; V was cut back by 0 bases and J by 7 bases. CDR3 size: 14 residues. Germline-derived CDR1 and CDR2 are SNHLY and FYNNEI. The CDR3 DNA reads TGTGCCAGCAGTGAAGCTAGGGGGCAGCAGCCCCAGCATTTT. Translating it yields CASSEARGQQPQHF.

The chain carries TRBV11-1 and TRBJ1-1, with 9 positions matching TRBD1. The CDR3 sequence is 15 residues long. Germline V CDR1 and CDR2: SGHAT, FQDESV (reference sequence). V trimming: 5 bases; J trimming: 2 bases; junction bases outside the gene matches: 6. CDR3 nucleotides: TGTGCCAGCAGCACACAGGGGGCATTAAACACTGAAGCTTTCTTT. The encoded protein is CASSTQGALNTEAFF.

V gene TRBV20-1 combines with J gene TRBJ2-2, with D unresolved. Germline-derived CDR1 and CDR2 are DFQATT and SNEGSKA (reference sequence). This CDR3 is 15 amino acids long. V gave up 2 bases and J gave up 0 bases, with 10 bases separating them. CDR3: CSARSKDTNTGELFF. DNA for the CDR3: TGCAGTGCTAGATCCAAAGACACGAACACCGGGGAGCTGTTTTTT.

The V call is TRBV4-1, the J call TRBJ2-7, with a possible D match to TRBD1 (6 bases). Germline V lookup: CDR1 MGHRA, CDR2 YSYEKL. Trimming left V 3 bases short and J 3 bases short, with 15 bases between. This CDR3 has 15 amino acids. CDR3 loop: CASSQHWTADYEQYF. DNA for the CDR3: TGCGCCAGCAGCCAGCACTGGACAGCCGACTACGAGCAGTACTTC.

J is TRBJ2-5 and V is TRBV5-1, with 8 bases identical to TRBD1. The germline CDR1 and CDR2 sequences are SGHRS and YFSETQ. The CDR3 covers 15 residues. The ends lost 0 bases at V and 5 bases at J; junction bases unmatched: 6. The CDR3 is CASSLDNRGDETQYF. DNA for the CDR3: TGCGCCAGCAGCTTGGATAACAGGGGGGACGAGACCCAGTACTTC. Full variable domain (remainder filled in from reference TRBV5-1 and TRBJ2-5): KAGVTQTPRYLIKTRGQQVTLSCSPISGHRSVSWYQQTPGQGLQFLFEYFSETQRNKGNFPGRFSGRQFSNSRSEMNVSTLELGDSALYLCASSLDNRGDETQYFGPGTRLLVL.

This clonotype showed up just a few times. The chain links TRBV15 to TRBJ2-3; D uncertain. Germline CDR1 is LNHNV and CDR2 is YYDKDF (reference sequence). CDR3 length equals 15 residues. Trimming took off 0 bases at V and 4 bases at J, with 11 bases between the two ends. This CDR3 is CATSREAEAADTQYF. The CDR3 DNA reads as TGTGCCACCAGCAGAGAGGCGGAAGCAGCAGATACGCAGTATTTT.

The chain couples TRBV15 to TRBJ2-3; D not resolved. Trimming took 1 base from V and 2 from J, leaving 7 bases between them. This CDR3 contains 14 residues. The germline V gene encodes CDR1 LNHNV and CDR2 YYDKDF (reference sequence). CDR3 nucleotide sequence: TGTGCCACCAGCAGAGGATCCCCCACAGATACGCAGTATTTT. Its protein is CATSRGSPTDTQYF.

About this clonotype itself: One junction end does not reproduce the germline sequence, and a read error may be involved. The chain combines TRBV12-3 or TRBV12-4 with TRBJ2-5; D ambiguous. This CDR3 has 13 amino acids. This CDR3 reads CASRLGLQETQYF. DNA for the CDR3: TGTGCCAGCAGATTAGGGCTCCAAGAGACCCAGTACTTC.

In regard to this clonotype: A much more abundant neighbour one base away suggests this may be a read error. The V gene is TRBV7-2, the J gene TRBJ2-3, with D unclear. With the DNA end fitting TRBJ1-5 better, the J assignment may be wrong. CDR3 length equals 15 residues. Germline values: CDR1 SGHTA, CDR2 FQGNSA. In DNA, the CDR3 is TGTGCCAGCAGCTTAGTCGGTCAGACCACAGATACGCAGCATTTT. Translating it yields CASSLVGQTTDTQHF.

In this sample, this clonotype turned up many times. The chain is built from TRBV5-5 and TRBJ2-1; D uncertain. V was trimmed by 4 bases and J by 2 bases, leaving 4 bases between them. This CDR3 spans 12 amino acids. CDR1 is SGHKS and CDR2 is YYEKEE in the germline V gene (reference sequence). This CDR3 is CASSGTYNEQFF. The CDR3 nucleotides read TGTGCCAGCAGCGGGACCTACAATGAGCAGTTCTTC.

The V gene is TRBV7-2, the J gene TRBJ2-5; possibly TRBD1 or TRBD2 for D (5 bases each). This CDR3 region has 16 residues. Per the germline V gene, CDR1 is SGHTA and CDR2 is FQGNSA. Trimming cost V 5 bases and J 5 bases, with 21 bases left between them. The CDR3 DNA sequence: TGTGCCAGCAGCGGCAACCGGGACCACCGAGGGGAGACCCAGTACTTC. It translates to CASSGNRDHRGETQYF.

This clonotype has more than one count but fewer than ten. The DNA of the CDR3 is TGTGCCAGCAGCTTGACAGGGGGCAGGTCTAATGAAAAACTGTTTTTT. Its translation is CASSLTGGRSNEKLFF. This chain joins TRBV5-5 and TRBJ1-4; TRBD1 agrees at 9 bases. Germline V gives CDR1 SGHKS, CDR2 YYEKEE (reference sequence). Trimming cost V 1 base and J 3 bases; bases outside gene matches: 4. This CDR3 has 16 amino acids.